The entry below describes one TCR beta chain. Its antigen is still unknown. Per-base qualities were not stored, and no clone one base away is much larger. Library preparation used the immunoSEQ multiplex PCR assay. DNA from the CD4+ T cells that had been cultured and isolated underwent TCR beta CDR3 sequencing. Turning to the authors' computational methods: The analysis removed non-productive TCR sequences, trimmed reads to the CDR3 region, and retained only CDR3s that were 7 or more amino acids long. Antigen-specific clonotypes were identified using the MANAFEST web app by comparison of expansion in peptide wells against reference cultures. For clones to be considered positive, expansion at FDR<0.05 versus reference and all other wells, an odds ratio above 5, and a frequency above 0.1% in two replicate wells were required. Clonotypes significantly expanded in SARS-CoV-2 spike wells and in at least one common cold coronavirus spike condition were defined as cross-reactive. CDR3 similarity was assessed by Levenshtein distance with the stringdist R package, and unrooted trees were built with ape in R 3.6.1. As stored in TCRdb, this immuneACCESS dataset retains in-frame rearrangements with V and J assigned. A fraction of the clones does not appear; measured against another copy, unresolved V genes explain less than half of the discrepancy, and the remainder lacks a known reason. V and J calls and clone size are as listed in that table; D and trimming were resolved from the DNA. The sample has about 65,000 clones on record, roughly four fifths of them singletons. The ten biggest clones cover approximately 2.6% of the sample.

The CDR3 sequence holds 16 residues, the cysteine and phenylalanine included. The entry retains the CDR3 DNA only, 48 bases that are in frame from base 1. CDR1 and CDR2 were assigned from the germline V gene as SGDLS and YYNGEE. Trimming at the junction amounts to 3 bases on V and 6 bases on J, and the germline ends lie 16 bases apart. The record originates from a study of vaccination effects on CD4 cells after COVID-19 (dated by TCRdb to the early 2020s). Regarding the research as a whole: Two doses of either the BNT162b2 or the mRNA-1273 mRNA SARS-CoV-2 vaccine were administered to participants. SARS-CoV-2 spike-specific CD4+ TCR repertoires were compared before and after mRNA vaccination in COVID-19 convalescent patients and in infection-naive vaccine recipients. Altogether, some 11 COVID-19 convalescent patients and several SARS-CoV-2-naive healthy vaccine recipients made up the full study. The Oncomine TCR Beta short-read assay on an Illumina iSeq 100 was used to sequence cultures from other donors in the study.

To identify antigen-specific CD4+ T cell clonotypes by their expansion, the ViraFEST assay first stimulated PBMC with viral peptide pools and then applied TCR sequencing. After about 9 days of culture, CD4+ T cells were isolated with the EasySep CD4+ T cell isolation kit. The absence of prior SARS-CoV-2 infection in healthy vaccine recipients was confirmed by negative nucleocapsid antibodies before and after vaccination. Each well held roughly 2 million PBMC cultured in IMDM containing roughly 5% human AB serum, around 10 IU/ml IL-2 and gentamicin, along with about 9.3 ug/ml peptides. Half of the culture medium was replaced with fresh IL-2-containing medium on days 3 and 7. Each peptide stimulation condition was cultured in triplicate wells unless otherwise noted. Using Ficoll-Paque Plus gradient centrifugation, PBMC were separated from whole blood and then either used fresh or cryopreserved at -140C. Overlapping peptide pools spanned the spike proteins of SARS-CoV-2 and the common cold coronaviruses HCoV-NL63, HCoV-OC43 and HCoV-229E. Genomic DNA was extracted from cultured CD4+ T cells with the QIAamp micro DNA kit.

Here is what the overall study found, with its caveats: The study was limited by a small number of convalescent patients and lacked early post-infection timepoints. Clones induced by infection and clones induced by vaccination both contracted markedly at late timepoints after vaccination, which fits with T cell responses waning over time. In healthy vaccine recipients, vaccine-induced clones were almost all SARS-CoV-2 mono-reactive, with only 1 of 255 being cross-reactive with common cold coronaviruses.

This sequence was found in a human donor who received a COVID-19 vaccine. The chain was built from TRBV9 and TRBJ1-6; the D segment could be TRBD1, given 5 matching bases. The starting material was CD4+ T cells from PBMCs cultured with HCoV-NL63 spike peptides, obtained before COVID-19 vaccination. This sample's cell subset or site label indicates: HCoV-NL63 spike overlapping peptide pool stimulation. The nucleotides read TGTGCCAGCAGCGGGACTCCGGGACGGACTAATTCACCCCTCCACTTT. Its protein is CASSGTPGRTNSPLHF.